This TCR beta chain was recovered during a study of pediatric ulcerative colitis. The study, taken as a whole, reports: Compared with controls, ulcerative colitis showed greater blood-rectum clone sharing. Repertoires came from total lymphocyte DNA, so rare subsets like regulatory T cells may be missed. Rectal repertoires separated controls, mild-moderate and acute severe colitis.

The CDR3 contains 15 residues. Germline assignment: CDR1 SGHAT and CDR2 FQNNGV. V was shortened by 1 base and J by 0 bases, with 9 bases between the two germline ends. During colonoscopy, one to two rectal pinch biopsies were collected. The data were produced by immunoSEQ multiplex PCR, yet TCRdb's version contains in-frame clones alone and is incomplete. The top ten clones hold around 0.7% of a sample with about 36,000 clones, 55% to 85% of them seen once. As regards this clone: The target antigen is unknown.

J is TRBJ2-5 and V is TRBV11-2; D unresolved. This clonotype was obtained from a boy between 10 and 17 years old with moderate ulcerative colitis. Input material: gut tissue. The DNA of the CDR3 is TGTGCCAGCAGCTTAGGATATACGTACCAAGAGACCCAGTACTTC. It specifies CASSLGYTYQETQYF.